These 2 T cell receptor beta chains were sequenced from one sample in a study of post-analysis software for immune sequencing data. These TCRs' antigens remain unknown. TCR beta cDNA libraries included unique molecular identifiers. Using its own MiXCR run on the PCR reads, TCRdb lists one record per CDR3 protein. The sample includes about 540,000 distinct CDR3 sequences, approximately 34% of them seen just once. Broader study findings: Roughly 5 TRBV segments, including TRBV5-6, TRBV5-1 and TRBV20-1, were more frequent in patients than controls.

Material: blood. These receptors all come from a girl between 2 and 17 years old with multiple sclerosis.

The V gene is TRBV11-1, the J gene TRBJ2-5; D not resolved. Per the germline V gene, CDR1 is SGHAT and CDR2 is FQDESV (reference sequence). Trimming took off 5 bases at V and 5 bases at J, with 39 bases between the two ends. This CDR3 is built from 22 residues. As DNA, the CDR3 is TGTGCCAGCAGCGGAATTTTTTTATCGGCCATTTTATCGGGTTCCTGGAGTGAGACCCAGTACTTC. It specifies CASSGIFLSAILSGSWSETQYF.

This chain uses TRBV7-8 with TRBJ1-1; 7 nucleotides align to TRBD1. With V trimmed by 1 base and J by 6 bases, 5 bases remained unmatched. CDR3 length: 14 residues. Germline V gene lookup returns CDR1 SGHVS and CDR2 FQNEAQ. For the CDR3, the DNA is TGTGCCAGCAGCTTAGGCCAGGGGGTAGCTGAAGCTTTCTTT. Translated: CASSLGQGVAEAFF.